These 16 T cell receptor beta chains originate from one sample sequenced in a study of T cells in localized non-small cell lung cancer. Produced via immunoSEQ multiplex PCR; TCRdb's table is partial and in-frame only. The repertoire consists of under 35,000 clones, with approximately 90% occurring once and the leading ten covering roughly 27%. This sample comprised peripheral blood, obtained before any cancer treatment. The receptor set was obtained from a female donor of 60 years or more with stage I lung adenocarcinoma.

This clone was seen once. The chain combines TRBV5-1 with TRBJ2-1; 9 positions match TRBD1. V was clipped by 4 bases and J by 4 bases; unmatched bases: 6. The CDR3 length is 15 residues. Germline CDR1 SGHRS, CDR2 YFSETQ. This CDR3 is CASSQQGARYNEQFF. The DNA for the CDR3 is TGCGCCAGCAGCCAACAGGGGGCTAGGTACAATGAGCAGTTCTTC.

The chain employs TRBV5-1 and TRBJ1-1; D gene unclear. Germline CDR1 is SGHRS and CDR2 is YFSETQ. The CDR3 is 13 residues long. Trimming pared 0 bases from V and 7 bases from J, leaving 10 bases between. CDR3 sequence reads: CASSLGGEIEAFF. The CDR3 DNA sequence: TGCGCCAGCAGCTTGGGCGGGGAAATTGAAGCTTTCTTT. The complete variable domain, with remaining parts taken from reference TRBV5-1 and TRBJ1-1, reads KAGVTQTPRYLIKTRGQQVTLSCSPISGHRSVSWYQQTPGQGLQFLFEYFSETQRNKGNFPGRFSGRQFSNSRSEMNVSTLELGDSALYLCASSLGGEIEAFFGQGTRLTVV.

The V call is TRBV7-9, the J call TRBJ2-6; D is uncertain. CDR1 and CDR2 from the germline V gene are SEHNR and FQNEAQ (reference sequence). CDR3 size: 14 residues. Between the trimmed V and J ends, which lost 3 bases and 0 bases, there was a span of 3 bases. The CDR3 DNA follows: TGTGCCAGCAGCTTCCACTCTGGGGCCAACGTCCTGACTTTC. Translated: CASSFHSGANVLTF.

This chain uses TRBV7-9 with TRBJ1-1; D unresolved. CDR3 length equals 12 residues. CDR1 is SEHNR and CDR2 is FQNEAQ in the germline V gene (reference sequence). V was trimmed by 6 bases and J by 5 bases, leaving 10 bases between them. In nucleotides, the CDR3 is TGTGCCAGCAGGGCGGAAGGGACTGAAGCTTTCTTT. This codes for CASRAEGTEAFF.

The rearrangement links TRBV9 to TRBJ1-1, with 11 nucleotides matching TRBD1. V gave up 2 bases and J gave up 4 bases; unmatched junction bases: 10. This CDR3 contains 17 residues. CDR1 and CDR2 (germline): SGDLS, YYNGEE. In DNA, the CDR3 is TGTGCCAGCAGCGTTCCGGGACAGGGGGATCTGGGCACTGAAGCTTTCTTT. It yields the protein CASSVPGQGDLGTEAFF.

The chain employs TRBV27 and TRBJ2-7, with 13 bases matching TRBD2. CDR1 MNHEY and CDR2 SMNVEV come from the germline V gene (reference sequence). The V and J ends lost 4 bases and 2 bases, in that order; junction bases with no gene match: 11. This CDR3 spans 18 amino acids. CDR3 sequence: CASSSNPPGLAGTYEQYF. CDR3 nucleotide sequence: TGTGCCAGCAGTTCCAACCCGCCGGGACTAGCGGGAACCTACGAGCAGTACTTC.

The rearrangement links TRBV18 to TRBJ2-7; D may correspond to TRBD1 or TRBD2 (5 bases each). The germline V and J ends were trimmed by 5 bases and 3 bases, with 17 bases remaining between them. Germline V gives CDR1 KGHSH, CDR2 LQKENI. The CDR3 has 15 residues. DNA for the CDR3: TGTGCCAGCTCAACCGGTTATAGGGACCTCTACGAGCAGTACTTC. Protein product: CASSTGYRDLYEQYF.

The rearrangement links TRBV5-1 to TRBJ2-3; D might be TRBD2 (5 bases). Germline assignment: CDR1 SGHRS and CDR2 YFSETQ. The CDR3 contains 12 residues. Trimming stripped 2 bases from V and 5 bases from J, with 6 bases between. CDR3: CASSFAGDTQYF. The DNA for the CDR3 is TGCGCCAGCAGCTTCGCGGGAGATACGCAGTATTTT.

CDR3: CASSSSGQVKYEQYF. Here the CDR3 DNA reads TGCGCCAGCAGCTCGTCGGGACAGGTAAAGTACGAGCAGTACTTC. The chain joins TRBV5-1 to TRBJ2-7; 8 bases map to TRBD1. The CDR3 is 15 residues long. The J segment lost 4 bases and the V segment lost 3 bases, leaving 9 bases of the junction unmatched. From germline, CDR1 is SGHRS and CDR2 YFSETQ.

This clone was seen only a few times. The chain uses TRBV9 and TRBJ1-6, with unresolved D. Germline V lookup: CDR1 SGDLS, CDR2 YYNGEE. CDR3 length equals 13 residues. V lost 4 bases to trimming and J lost 7 bases, with 9 bases between them. CDR3 loop: CASSIDGNSPLHF. The CDR3 DNA is TGTGCCAGCAGCATTGATGGGAATTCACCCCTCCACTTT.

The rearrangement joins TRBV7-2 to TRBJ2-3; D possibly corresponds to TRBD2 (6 bases). The CDR3 loop spans 14 amino acids. Trimming cost V 3 bases and J 6 bases, with 13 bases left between them. CDR1 and CDR2 from the germline V gene are SGHTA and FQGNSA. CDR3 residues: CASSFGGPWDTQYF. In DNA form, the CDR3 reads TGTGCCAGCAGCTTCGGAGGGCCATGGGATACGCAGTATTTT.

The chain has TRBV7-9 and TRBJ2-5, with D perhaps matching TRBD2 (6 bases). The V end lost 5 bases, the J end lost 2 bases, and 15 bases lay between the germline ends. The germline gives CDR1 SEHNR, CDR2 FQNEAQ (reference sequence). The length of the CDR3 is 15 residues. The DNA for the CDR3 is TGTGCCAGCAGCGGAGGTGCGGGGCTACAAGAGACCCAGTACTTC. Its translation is CASSGGAGLQETQYF.

The chain has TRBV28 and TRBJ1-1; weak D call: TRBD1 (5 bases). Trimming removed 9 bases from V and 4 bases from J, with 9 bases in between. The length of the CDR3 is 11 residues. The germline gives CDR1 MDHEN, CDR2 SYDVKM. The CDR3 bases are TGTGCCAGTCAAGGGGTCACTGAAGCTTTCTTT. It is translated as CASQGVTEAFF.

The CDR3 sequence is CAPTGREVYEQYF. DNA for the CDR3: TGTGCTCCTACCGGGAGAGAGGTGTACGAGCAGTACTTC. The chain joins TRBV30 to TRBJ2-7; TRBD2 might be the D (6 bases). CDR1 is GTSNPN and CDR2 is SVGIG in the germline V gene (reference sequence). CDR3 size: 13 residues.

V gene TRBV2 combines with J gene TRBJ2-7; 9 bases are shared with TRBD1. The junction had 5 bases not matched to a gene; V was cut back by 0 bases and J by 5 bases. CDR1 and CDR2 from the germline V gene are SNHLY and FYNNEI. CDR3 length: 15 residues. CDR3 nucleotides: TGTGCCAGCAGTGAAGCGTGGACAGGGGACCACGAGCAGTACTTC. It is translated as CASSEAWTGDHEQYF.

V is TRBV19 and J is TRBJ2-1; 9 bases map to TRBD1. The CDR3 length is 13 residues. With 1 base clipped from V and 13 bases from J, the junction kept 5 bases outside the gene matches. Germline CDR1 is LNHDA and CDR2 is SQIVND (reference sequence). CDR3 amino acids: CASSIAEQGAQFF. CDR3 DNA: TGTGCCAGTAGTATAGCGGAACAGGGGGCCCAGTTCTTC.